These T cell receptor beta chains were read from a single sample in a study of CXCR3-negative and CXCR3-positive naive CD8 T cells. After re-calling the 5' RACE reads, TCRdb lists one entry per CDR3 protein, DNA absent. The sample table sets out 150,000 to 160,000 distinct CDR3 sequences. The sequencing sample was made of naive CXCR3+ CD8+ T cells from blood. Receptors were obtained from a human donor in good health. Some clones in this sample may be carry-over from other donors' samples. The CDR3 runs from the conserved cysteine through the conserved F or W. Fields, in order: V gene, J gene, CDR3 protein.

V: TRBV7-8
J: TRBJ2-1
CDR3: CASSPNEVGRNNEQFF

V: TRBV4-1
J: TRBJ1-1
CDR3: CASSQVAANTEAFF

V: TRBV30
J: TRBJ2-5
CDR3: CAWGSGAEETQYF

V: TRBV7-8
J: TRBJ2-1
CDR3: CASSPNPGLSNEQFF

V: TRBV20-1
J: TRBJ2-1
CDR3: CSARGGAVVNEQFF

V: TRBV15
J: TRBJ2-1
CDR3: CATSRDGVDEQFF

V: TRBV13
J: TRBJ2-3
CDR3: CASSFPGPSTDTQYF

V: TRBV20-1
J: TRBJ2-7
CDR3: CSASLLTGQSDEQYF

V: TRBV20-1
J: TRBJ2-7
CDR3: CSARDVRSNYEQYF

V: TRBV7-2
J: TRBJ2-3
CDR3: CASSQTGGDKDTQYF

V: TRBV7-9
J: TRBJ2-7
CDR3: CASSLATREQYF

V: TRBV2
J: TRBJ2-5
CDR3: CASSGRTSSVTQYF

V: TRBV10-3
J: TRBJ2-1
CDR3: CAISGSAGGLYNEQFF

V: TRBV24-1
J: TRBJ2-1
CDR3: CATGGLPGNEQFF

V: TRBV12-3/TRBV12-4
J: TRBJ1-5
CDR3: CASRKTAQSNQPQHF

V: TRBV7-2
J: TRBJ2-1
CDR3: CASSLVGVLPWNEQFF

V: TRBV7-9
J: TRBJ1-1
CDR3: CASSSGQGYNTEAFF

V: TRBV19
J: TRBJ2-7
CDR3: CASSTQGAFYEQYF

V: TRBV29-1
J: TRBJ2-1
CDR3: CSVDALGQGPSYNEQFF

V: TRBV29-1
J: TRBJ2-1
CDR3: CSVSPWAVSYNEQFF

V: TRBV5-6
J: TRBJ2-1
CDR3: CASSSAVGQFF

V: TRBV28
J: TRBJ2-7
CDR3: CASSSHRGIWYEQYF